This T cell receptor (beta chain) derives from a study of T cell responses to AZD1222 COVID-19 vaccine. TCRdb keeps only in-frame clones here, not all; method: immunoSEQ multiplex PCR. The data hold approximately 100,000 clones, with 90% observed a single time. A word on this clone: Its antigen is not identified.

V was clipped by 6 bases and J by 2 bases, with 5 bases between them. Germline CDR1 and CDR2: MNHEY and SMNVEV (reference sequence). This CDR3 has 13 residues. Study conclusions and caveats: Donors skewed white British and female; clonal diversity was possibly underestimated.

The TCR was taken from an adult in good health. The chain has TRBV27 and TRBJ1-6; D unclear. The specimen was peripheral blood, collected on day 0 of AZD1222 vaccination. CDR3 bases: TGTGCCAGCAGCCCCACCTATAATTCACCCCTCCACTTT. Encoded protein: CASSPTYNSPLHF.